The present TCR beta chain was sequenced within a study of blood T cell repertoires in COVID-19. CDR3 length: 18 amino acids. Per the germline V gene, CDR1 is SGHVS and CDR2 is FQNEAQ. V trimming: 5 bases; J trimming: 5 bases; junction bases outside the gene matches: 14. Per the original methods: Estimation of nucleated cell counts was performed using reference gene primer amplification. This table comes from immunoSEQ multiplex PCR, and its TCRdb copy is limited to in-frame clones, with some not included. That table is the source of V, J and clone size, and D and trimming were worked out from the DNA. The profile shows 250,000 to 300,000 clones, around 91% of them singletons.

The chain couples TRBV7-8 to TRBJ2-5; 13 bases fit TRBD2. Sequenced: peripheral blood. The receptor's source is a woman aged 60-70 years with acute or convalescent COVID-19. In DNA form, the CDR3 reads TGTGCCAGCAGCCCCTTAAATGGACTAGCGGGAGAGGGGGAGACCCAGTACTTC. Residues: CASSPLNGLAGEGETQYF.